This T cell receptor (beta chain) was sequenced in a study of shared T cell receptors in the human thymus. The V gene end was trimmed by 6 bases and the J gene end by 8 bases; junction bases not matched to a gene: 14. Germline V gives CDR1 LNHDA, CDR2 SQIVND (reference sequence). The CDR3 loop spans 16 amino acids. Produced via immunoSEQ multiplex PCR; TCRdb's table is partial and in-frame only. The table has some 640,000 clones, about 90% seen once. The sample was also linked to a second study, of human thymus T cells. That paper states: Donation was from healthy Finnish infants who were having corrective surgery that addressed congenital heart defects. As related research reported, thymic repertoires overlapped highly among unrelated individuals.

This chain uses TRBV19 with TRBJ1-4; 8 bases match TRBD1. The sequenced sample consisted of thymocytes. The sequence derives from a boy under three years old with a congenital heart defect. The CDR3 DNA follows: TGTGCCAGTAGCCTGACACAACAGGGGGAAAAGGAAAAACTGTTTTTT. Residues: CASSLTQQGEKEKLFF.